The T cell receptor beta chain under discussion was sequenced for a study of OX40 agonist ivuxolimab in advanced cancers. Study results and limitations: Expanded clones were, on average, more numerous in CD8+ T cells than in CD4+.

The CDR3 contains 15 residues. Per germline, CDR1 MGHRA and CDR2 YSYEKL. V shed 6 bases and J 12 bases; nucleotides not matched to a gene: 11. As concerns this clone: Antigen: not known.

Using immunoSEQ multiplex PCR, the repertoire was profiled, and TCRdb retains in-frame clones only, with some absent. The sample comprises around 35,000 clones, about 81% of which are singletons, and about 13% rests with the top ten. The sequence was collected from an adult with an advanced solid tumor such as melanoma, head and neck, liver or kidney cancer. V is TRBV4-1 and J is TRBJ2-1, with 13 bases aligning to TRBD2. The source material was CD4+ or CD8+ T cells sorted from blood, sampled in a trial of the OX40 agonist ivuxolimab. The CDR3, as DNA: TGCGCCAGCAGTCACGCCGGACTAGCGGGAGTAAGGCAGTTCTTC. This gives the protein CASSHAGLAGVRQFF.